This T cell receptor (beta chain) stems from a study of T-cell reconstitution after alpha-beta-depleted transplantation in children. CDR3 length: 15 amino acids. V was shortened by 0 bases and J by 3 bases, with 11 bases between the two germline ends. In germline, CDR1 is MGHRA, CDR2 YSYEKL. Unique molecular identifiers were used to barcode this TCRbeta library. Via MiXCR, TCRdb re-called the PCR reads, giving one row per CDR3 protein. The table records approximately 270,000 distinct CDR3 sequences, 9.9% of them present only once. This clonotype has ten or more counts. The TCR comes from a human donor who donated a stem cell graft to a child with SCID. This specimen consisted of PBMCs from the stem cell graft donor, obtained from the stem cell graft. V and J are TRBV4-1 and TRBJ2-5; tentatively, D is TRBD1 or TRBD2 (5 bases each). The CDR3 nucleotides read TGCGCCAGCAGCCAAGATCCGGGGACCAAAGAGACCCAGTACTTC. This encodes CASSQDPGTKETQYF.